These 16 T cell receptor beta chains share one sample of origin, sequenced in a study of cytomegalovirus exposure and HLA in healthy donors. PCR amplification relied on 60 Vbeta primers (plus 13 Jbeta primers). Here immunoSEQ multiplex PCR was the method, and the copy in TCRdb shows in-frame clones only, minus some. This sample yields about 65,000 clones, of which 62% are seen a single time; around 2.8% belongs to the top ten. The material sequenced was PBMCs. All receptors come from a man younger than 40 in good health and CMV-seronegative.

The chain uses TRBV6-4 and TRBJ1-4; maybe TRBD1 (6 bases). This CDR3 comprises 14 residues. Trimming pared 6 bases from V and 10 bases from J, leaving 18 bases between. Per germline, CDR1 MRHNA and CDR2 SNTAGT. CDR3 in amino acids: CASRDTGSDGKLFF. Here the CDR3 DNA reads TGTGCCAGCAGGGATACAGGGAGCGATGGAAAACTGTTTTTT.

This chain joins TRBV2 and TRBJ2-1; TRBD2 aligns across 11 bases. The length of the CDR3 is 17 residues. Germline assignment: CDR1 SNHLY and CDR2 FYNNEI. Losses at the gene ends were 2 bases for V and 2 bases for J; bases not matched to a gene: 5. The CDR3 nucleotides read TGTGCCAGCAGTGAATCAATTAGCGGGGGGGCCTACAATGAGCAGTTCTTC. This encodes CASSESISGGAYNEQFF.

The V and J genes are TRBV29-1 and TRBJ2-2; D gene uncertain. CDR3 length equals 12 residues. Per the germline V gene, CDR1 is SQVTM and CDR2 is ANQGSEA. V was cut by 5 bases and J by 4 bases, with 8 bases left in between. CDR3 amino acids: CSVLLVTGELFF. CDR3 DNA sequence: TGCAGCGTTTTACTGGTCACCGGGGAGCTGTTTTTT.

The gene calls are TRBV12-2 and TRBJ2-5; the table's D gene call, TRBD2, was not cross checked with the DNA. TRBV12-2 is reported as a pseudogene. The CDR3 consists of 15 residues. The CDR3 protein is CASRRLARIQETQYF. CDR3 nucleotide sequence: TGTGCAAGTCGCCGACTAGCGAGAATCCAAGAGACCCAGTACTTC.

The chain employs TRBV5-1 and TRBJ2-5; D gene uncertain. Germline V gives CDR1 SGHRS, CDR2 YFSETQ. The CDR3 contains 13 residues. The V gene lost 4 bases and the J gene lost 0 bases, with 7 bases spanning the gap. The CDR3 loop reads CASSNLNQETQYF. The CDR3 region has the DNA TGCGCCAGCAGCAACCTAAACCAAGAGACCCAGTACTTC.

The chain uses TRBV25-1 and TRBJ2-7, with 7 bases matching TRBD2. CDR1 and CDR2 (germline): MGHDK, SYGVNS. This CDR3 region has 16 residues. The V gene end was trimmed by 4 bases and the J gene end by 0 bases; junction bases not matched to a gene: 9. The CDR3 here is CASSGWAGDFSYEQYF. CDR3 nucleotides: TGTGCCAGCAGTGGCTGGGCGGGGGACTTCTCCTACGAGCAGTACTTC.

V usage is TRBV29-1 and J usage is TRBJ1-1; a possible D gene is TRBD1 (5 bases). There are 13 residues in the CDR3. The germline V and J ends were trimmed by 3 bases and 2 bases, with 10 bases remaining between them. The germline V gene encodes CDR1 SQVTM and CDR2 ANQGSEA. CDR3 loop: CSVDNQGNTEAFF. DNA of the CDR3: TGCAGCGTTGACAACCAGGGAAACACTGAAGCTTTCTTT.

This clone was counted only a few times. The chain is built from TRBV7-2 and TRBJ1-2; TRBD1 is a possible D gene (6 bases). The CDR3 sequence is 14 residues long. CDR1 and CDR2 (germline): SGHTA, FQGNSA. The V and J ends lost 0 bases and 8 bases respectively, with 13 bases between them. As DNA, the CDR3 is TGTGCCAGCAGCTTAGCGGTTCAGGGGAGAGGCTACACCTTC. The encoded protein is CASSLAVQGRGYTF.

J is TRBJ2-2 and V is TRBV7-2; 9 bases line up with TRBD1. V trimming: 5 bases; J trimming: 2 bases; junction bases outside the gene matches: 9. CDR3 length: 17 residues. The germline V gene encodes CDR1 SGHTA and CDR2 FQGNSA. The chain's CDR3 is CASSRDRVGENTGELFF. DNA for the CDR3: TGTGCCAGCAGCCGGGACAGGGTTGGAGAAAACACCGGGGAGCTGTTTTTT.

The chain is built from TRBV7-9 and TRBJ2-5; 10 bases fit TRBD1. After removal of 5 bases from V and 0 bases from J, the junction contained 9 bases not matched to a gene. The CDR3 is made up of 17 amino acids. CDR1 is SEHNR, CDR2 FQNEAQ, per germline (reference sequence). The CDR3 here is CASSQMGQGPHQETQYF. CDR3 nucleotides: TGTGCCAGCAGCCAAATGGGACAGGGGCCTCACCAAGAGACCCAGTACTTC.

For this clone: The sample contains more than one DNA sequence encoding this CDR3. The rearrangement uses TRBV5-6 and TRBJ2-7, with a weak D call TRBD1 (7 bases). Trimming removed 2 bases from V and 5 bases from J, with 14 bases in between. CDR1 SGHDT and CDR2 YYEEEE come from the germline V gene. The CDR3 covers 14 residues. For the CDR3, the DNA is TGTGCCAGCAGCTTAGGCAGGGGGGACGACGAGCAGTACTTC. Translation: CASSLGRGDDEQYF.

For the CDR3, the DNA is TGTGCCAGCAGCTTTAGCTACGAGCAGTACTTC. This gives the protein CASSFSYEQYF. The chain has TRBV7-8 and TRBJ2-7; D gene uncertain. Trimming pared 3 bases from V and 3 bases from J, leaving 3 bases between. There are 11 residues in the CDR3. The germline CDR1 and CDR2 sequences are SGHVS and FQNEAQ.

This clone occurred a few times. The chain couples TRBV7-2 to TRBJ1-5, with TRBD1 matching 8 bases. CDR1 SGHTA and CDR2 FQGNSA come from the germline V gene. Germline trimming cut 5 bases from V and 5 bases from J; bases unmatched to any gene: 8. The CDR3 runs 15 residues. DNA of the CDR3: TGTGCCAGCAGCCACCGGGACAGGCTCGATCAGCCCCAGCATTTT. Residues: CASSHRDRLDQPQHF.

This clone was observed a few times. The rearrangement joins TRBV9 to TRBJ2-7; 7 bases align to TRBD2. The CDR3 sequence is 16 residues long. Germline V gene lookup returns CDR1 SGDLS and CDR2 YYNGEE. V shed 2 bases, J shed 3 bases, and the junction held 11 bases outside the gene matches. Here the CDR3 DNA reads TGTGCCAGCAGCGTCGGACGGGGGGTTCCCCTCTACGAGCAGTACTTC. Protein sequence: CASSVGRGVPLYEQYF.

The rearrangement uses TRBV25-1 and TRBJ2-2, with 9 bases aligning to TRBD1. The CDR3 loop spans 15 amino acids. Germline CDR1 and CDR2: MGHDK and SYGVNS. The V segment lost 4 bases and the J segment 5 bases; nucleotides outside the gene matches: 5. In nucleotides, the CDR3 is TGTGCCAGCAGTGCTCTACAGGGGGCAACCGGGGAGCTGTTTTTT. It yields the protein CASSALQGATGELFF.

The rearrangement joins TRBV2 to TRBJ2-1; 9 bases map to TRBD2. J was trimmed by 2 bases and V by 4 bases; bases with no gene match: 3. The CDR3 is made up of 15 amino acids. The germline CDR1 and CDR2 sequences are SNHLY and FYNNEI. The CDR3 sequence: CASSASGVAYNEQFF. CDR3 bases: TGTGCCAGCAGTGCTAGCGGGGTGGCCTACAATGAGCAGTTCTTC.